Listed below are T cell receptor beta chains from one sample, sequenced in a study of CD8+ T cells in alopecia areata. The repertoire was sequenced with immunoSEQ multiplex PCR; TCRdb's copy has only in-frame clones and lacks some. The sample has approximately 280,000 clones, roughly 60% seen once. The source was CD4+ T cells sorted from blood, collected at week 24, from a patient treated with tofacitinib. These receptors were taken from a human donor with alopecia areata. CDR3s include the opening cysteine and the closing phenylalanine or tryptophan. Each record gives: D gene, clone size, J gene, V gene, CDR3 length, CDR3 protein, CDR3 DNA. D genes are given only for firm matches. The size entry is marked missing in some rows and otherwise reads once, few, many or a size class.

.,once,TRBJ1-1,TRBV15,15,CATSRDYQGNTEAFF,TGTGCCACCAGCAGAGATTATCAGGGAAACACTGAAGCTTTCTTT
.,.,TRBJ2-7,TRBV4-1,15,CASSSPGGHGYEQYF,TGCGCCAGCAGCTCCCCCGGGGGGCACGGCTACGAGCAGTACTTC
TRBD1,.,TRBJ2-5,TRBV19,15,CASSTRQGRLETQYF,TGTGCCAGTAGTACAAGACAGGGGCGGTTGGAGACCCAGTACTTC
.,.,TRBJ1-6,TRBV2,17,CASSVAAPSSYNSPLHF,TGTGCCAGCAGTGTAGCGGCACCTAGCTCCTATAATTCACCCCTCCACTTT
.,few,TRBJ2-5,TRBV7-3,12,CASSLARETQYF,TGTGCCAGCAGCTTAGCCCGGGAGACCCAGTACTTC
TRBD2,few,TRBJ2-7,TRBV27,15,CASSLQRGSRYEQYF,TGTGCCAGCAGTCTCCAGCGGGGGAGCAGGTACGAGCAGTACTTC
.,.,TRBJ1-1,TRBV30,13,CAWSVGILAEAFF,TGTGCCTGGAGTGTAGGGATATTAGCTGAAGCTTTCTTT
.,.,TRBJ2-1,TRBV2,8,CASSDRFF,TGTGCCAGCAGTGACAGGTTCTTC
.,.,TRBJ2-7,TRBV6-5,14,CASSYVGSSYEQYF,TGTGCCAGCAGTTACGTGGGCAGCTCCTACGAGCAGTACTTC
.,.,TRBJ2-5,TRBV4-3,17,CASSQNPPQGGRETQYF,TGCGCCAGCAGCCAAAACCCCCCCCAGGGAGGACGAGAGACCCAGTACTTC
.,.,TRBJ1-6,TRBV9,17,CASSPRIGGAVNSPLHF,TGTGCCAGCAGCCCCAGAATAGGGGGGGCGGTTAATTCACCCCTCCACTTT
.,.,TRBJ1-2,TRBV29-1,15,CSAGGRAVTNYGYTF,TGCAGCGCCGGAGGCAGGGCCGTTACTAACTATGGCTACACCTTC
TRBD1,.,TRBJ1-6,TRBV2,15,CASSGDRTGNSPLHF,TGTGCCAGCAGTGGGGATCGGACAGGGAATTCACCCCTCCACTTT
.,.,TRBJ1-2,TRBV18,13,CASSPRGDYGYTF,TGTGCCAGCTCCCCCCGGGGGGACTATGGCTACACCTTC
TRBD1,.,TRBJ2-7,TRBV20-1,11,CSARGWYEQYF,TGCAGTGCCAGGGGGTGGTACGAGCAGTACTTC
.,.,TRBJ1-1,TRBV2,13,CASSVQGSGEAFF,TGTGCCAGCAGTGTCCAAGGGTCCGGTGAAGCTTTCTTT
.,few,TRBJ2-5,TRBV7-2,15,CASSLDAQRRETQYF,TGTGCCAGCAGCTTAGATGCCCAGCGCAGGGAGACCCAGTACTTC
.,.,TRBJ2-5,TRBV6-5,13,CASSRQFQETQYF,TGTGCCAGCAGTCGACAGTTCCAAGAGACCCAGTACTTC
TRBD1,.,TRBJ2-4,TRBV7-8,16,CASSPQGALAKNIQYF,TGTGCCAGCAGCCCACAGGGGGCCCTAGCCAAAAACATTCAGTACTTC
TRBD1,.,TRBJ2-7,TRBV4-2,15,CASSQPGQTFYEQYF,TGTGCCAGCAGCCAACCGGGACAGACCTTCTACGAGCAGTACTTC
TRBD2,.,TRBJ2-3,TRBV5-1,17,CASSTVASGASTDTQYF,TGCGCCAGCAGCACGGTAGCTAGCGGGGCAAGCACAGATACGCAGTATTTT
.,.,TRBJ2-6,TRBV6-1,15,CASSGGGAGANVLTF,TGTGCCAGCAGTGGTGGAGGGGCTGGGGCCAACGTCCTGACTTTC
.,.,TRBJ2-3,TRBV2,13,CASSSAGPWTQYF,TGTGCCAGCAGTAGCGCCGGCCCATGGACGCAGTATTTT
TRBD1,.,TRBJ2-1,TRBV14,18,CASSQDGTDRGPYNEQFF,TGTGCCAGCAGCCAAGATGGGACCGACAGGGGGCCATACAATGAGCAGTTCTTC
TRBD1,many,TRBJ2-7,TRBV29-1,14,CSVEIDRGSREQYF,TGCAGCGTTGAAATTGACAGGGGGTCACGCGAGCAGTACTTC
TRBD2,.,TRBJ2-1,TRBV29-1,14,CSGGWLAGEREQFF,TGCAGCGGGGGCTGGCTAGCGGGGGAAAGGGAGCAGTTCTTC
.,.,TRBJ1-3,TRBV12-5,11,CASGLSDTIYF,TGTGCTAGTGGTTTGTCGGACACCATATATTTT
TRBD2,.,TRBJ2-1,TRBV6-5,14,CASSRKTGGHEQFF,TGTGCCAGCAGTAGAAAGACGGGGGGACATGAGCAGTTCTTC
.,few,TRBJ1-2,TRBV7-9,14,CASSLEGRERGYTF,TGTGCCAGCAGCTTAGAGGGACGGGAGAGGGGCTACACCTTC
.,.,TRBJ2-4,TRBV28,15,CASSFRGIAKNIQYF,TGTGCCAGCAGTTTCCGGGGGATAGCCAAAAACATTCAGTACTTC
.,few,TRBJ2-7,TRBV29-1,11,CSGATAYEQYF,TGCAGCGGGGCCACAGCTTACGAGCAGTACTTC
.,few,TRBJ2-1,TRBV19,15,CASSIRRSSYNEQFF,TGTGCCAGTAGTATACGCAGGAGTTCCTACAATGAGCAGTTCTTC
.,few,TRBJ1-3,TRBV5-1,15,CASSLIPDPGNTIYF,TGCGCCAGCAGCTTGATTCCCGATCCCGGAAACACCATATATTTT
.,.,TRBJ2-2,TRBV2,16,CASRVGGTGFTGELFF,TGTGCCAGCAGGGTGGGAGGGACAGGCTTCACCGGGGAGCTGTTTTTT
.,few,TRBJ1-2,TRBV19,11,CASSRRTNYTF,TGTGCCAGTAGTCGAAGAACCAACTACACCTTC
TRBD1,.,TRBJ2-5,TRBV10-3,13,CAITTGYQETQYF,TGTGCCATTACGACAGGGTATCAAGAGACCCAGTACTTC
.,.,TRBJ2-1,TRBV12-5,17,CASGLGHLGRIDSEQFF,TGTGCTAGTGGTTTGGGGCATCTAGGGCGAATTGATAGTGAGCAGTTCTTC
.,.,TRBJ2-1,TRBV5-6,13,CASSLELAGEQFF,TGTGCCAGCAGCTTGGAACTAGCTGGTGAGCAGTTCTTC
TRBD1,.,TRBJ2-7,TRBV5-1,17,CASSLGRARQGGYEQYF,TGCGCCAGCAGCTTGGGTCGTGCCCGACAGGGGGGCTACGAGCAGTACTTC
.,once,TRBJ1-2,TRBV5-4,13,CASSSTDSYGYTF,TGTGCCAGCAGCTCGACAGACTCCTATGGCTACACCTTC
TRBD1,.,TRBJ1-2,TRBV27,15,CASRRIRDREGGYTF,TGTGCCAGCAGGAGAATCCGGGACAGGGAGGGCGGCTACACCTTC
.,.,TRBJ1-2,TRBV6-1,13,CASKGTLAYGYTF,TGTGCCAGTAAAGGGACACTGGCTTATGGCTACACCTTC